One and the same sample provided the 8 T cell receptor beta chains below, sequenced in a study of beta chain features in type 1 diabetes. Study results and limitations: Among patients with Type 1 diabetes, TCRB CDR3s were moderately but significantly shorter in every one of the four CD4+ subsets.

What was sequenced were expressed TCRB transcripts, since all of the isolated RNA had been reverse transcribed. Using immunoSEQ multiplex PCR, the repertoire was profiled, and TCRdb retains in-frame clones only, with some absent. The sample carries hundreds of thousands of clones, more than 13% recorded once. These TCRs are of unknown antigen specificity. Material: naive CD4+ T cells from blood. These TCRs come from a man in his late teens or twenties with type 1 diabetes.

Concerning this clone: This sample also contains other DNA sequences that code for the same CDR3. The chain links TRBV28 to TRBJ1-1; D is undetermined. The V and J ends lost 2 bases and 0 bases respectively, with 4 bases between them. Per the germline V gene, CDR1 is MDHEN and CDR2 is SYDVKM. This CDR3 has 13 residues. The CDR3: CASSLDMNTEAFF. The CDR3 DNA reads as TGTGCCAGCAGTTTAGACATGAACACTGAAGCTTTCTTT.

Worth noting for this clone: No DNA is shown, since the ends of the CDR3 on it are uncertain; the CDR3 is the one TCRdb lists. The chain joins TRBV21-1 to TRBJ2-7; TRBD1 is the table's D call and was not checked against the DNA. TRBV21-1 is a recognized pseudogene. The CDR3 has 14 amino acids, counting both end residues. The CDR3 reads CASPVGQGSYEQYF.

This clone was counted only a few times. This chain joins TRBV5-1 and TRBJ2-1; D possibly corresponds to TRBD2 (5 bases). The CDR3 has 14 residues. V lost 4 bases and J lost 2, with 10 bases in between. Germline V gives CDR1 SGHRS, CDR2 YFSETQ. The CDR3 sequence: CASSPDGTYNEQFF. For the CDR3, the DNA is TGCGCCAGCAGCCCGGACGGGACCTACAATGAGCAGTTCTTC. Full variable domain (missing parts from reference TRBV5-1 and TRBJ2-1): KAGVTQTPRYLIKTRGQQVTLSCSPISGHRSVSWYQQTPGQGLQFLFEYFSETQRNKGNFPGRFSGRQFSNSRSEMNVSTLELGDSALYLCASSPDGTYNEQFFGPGTRLTVL.

The chain uses TRBV30 and TRBJ1-1, with D possibly TRBD1 on 5 matching bases. Trimming took 4 bases from V and 4 from J, leaving 16 bases between them. The CDR3 has 14 amino acids. CDR1 is GTSNPN and CDR2 is SVGIG in the germline V gene (reference sequence). CDR3 sequence: CAWIVRVTSTEAFF. The CDR3 DNA reads TGTGCCTGGATTGTCAGGGTGACGAGCACTGAAGCTTTCTTT.

This sequence joins TRBV5-1 and TRBJ2-7; TRBD2 matches 9 bases. This CDR3 comprises 16 residues. V dropped 3 bases and J dropped 4; count of bases not matched to a gene: 11. CDR1 and CDR2 from the germline V gene are SGHRS and YFSETQ. The CDR3 DNA is TGCGCCAGCAGCTCCCCGGGACTAGCCAGTGCTTACGAGCAGTACTTC. Its protein is CASSSPGLASAYEQYF.

In regard to this clone: The identical CDR3 is also encoded by other nucleotide sequences in the sample. This rearrangement joins TRBV29-1 to TRBJ1-1; tentatively, D is TRBD1 (5 bases). Germline V gives CDR1 SQVTM, CDR2 ANQGSEA. The CDR3 contains 11 residues. V gave up 6 bases and J gave up 4 bases, with 9 bases separating them. The CDR3 DNA sequence: TGCAGCGTGGGGGGTGGCACTGAAGCTTTCTTT. Its translation is CSVGGGTEAFF.

With regard to this clone: The junction and the germline gene differ at one end; a read error may be behind it. This chain joins TRBV7-7 and TRBJ1-4; D ambiguous. CDR3 length: 12 amino acids. The germline V gene has CDR1 SSHAT and CDR2 FNYEAQ (reference sequence). The CDR3 region is CASSPLGEKLFF. The CDR3 DNA sequence: TGTGCTAGCAGCCCACTTGGTGAAAAACTGTTTTTT.

V gene TRBV2 combines with J gene TRBJ2-1; TRBD1 might be the D (5 bases). Germline-derived CDR1 and CDR2 are SNHLY and FYNNEI. The CDR3 runs 14 residues. Trimming removed 7 bases from V and 8 bases from J, with 18 bases in between. The CDR3 nucleotides read TGTGCCAGCAATTCAGGGTGGGCAACAGATGAGCAGTTCTTC. Translating it yields CASNSGWATDEQFF.